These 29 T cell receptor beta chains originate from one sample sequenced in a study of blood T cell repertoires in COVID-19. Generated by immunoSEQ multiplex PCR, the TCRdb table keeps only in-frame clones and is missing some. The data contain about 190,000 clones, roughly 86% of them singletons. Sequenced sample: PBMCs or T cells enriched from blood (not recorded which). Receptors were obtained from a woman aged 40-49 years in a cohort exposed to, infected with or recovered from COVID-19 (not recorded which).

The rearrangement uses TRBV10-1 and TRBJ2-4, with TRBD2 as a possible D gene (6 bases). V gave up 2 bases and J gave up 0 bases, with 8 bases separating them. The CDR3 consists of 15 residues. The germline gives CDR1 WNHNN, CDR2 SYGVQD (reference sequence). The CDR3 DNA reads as TGCGCCAGCAGTGAGGGGGGACTAGCCAAAAACATTCAGTACTTC. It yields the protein CASSEGGLAKNIQYF.

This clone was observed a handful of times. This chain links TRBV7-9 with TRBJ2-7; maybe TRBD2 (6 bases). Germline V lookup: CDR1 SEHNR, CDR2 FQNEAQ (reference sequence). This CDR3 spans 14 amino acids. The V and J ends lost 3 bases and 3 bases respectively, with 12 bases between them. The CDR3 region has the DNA TGTGCCAGCAGCTTTGGGGGGTTGGGCTACGAGCAGTACTTC. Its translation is CASSFGGLGYEQYF.

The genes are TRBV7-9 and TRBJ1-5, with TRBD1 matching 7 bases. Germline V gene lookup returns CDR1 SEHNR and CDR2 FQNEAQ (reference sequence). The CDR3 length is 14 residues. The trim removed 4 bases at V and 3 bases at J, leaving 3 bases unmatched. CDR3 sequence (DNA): TGTGCCAGCAGCTCACAGGGGTACAATCAGCCCCAGCATTTT. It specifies CASSSQGYNQPQHF.

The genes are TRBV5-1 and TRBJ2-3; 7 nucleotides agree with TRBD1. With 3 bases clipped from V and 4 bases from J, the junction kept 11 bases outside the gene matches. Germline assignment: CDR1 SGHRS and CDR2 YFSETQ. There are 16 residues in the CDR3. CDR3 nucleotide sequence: TGCGCCAGCAGCTGGAGTGGGACAGACTCCGCAGATACGCAGTATTTT. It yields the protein CASSWSGTDSADTQYF. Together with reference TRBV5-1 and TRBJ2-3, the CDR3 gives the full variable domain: KAGVTQTPRYLIKTRGQQVTLSCSPISGHRSVSWYQQTPGQGLQFLFEYFSETQRNKGNFPGRFSGRQFSNSRSEMNVSTLELGDSALYLCASSWSGTDSADTQYFGPGTRLTVL.

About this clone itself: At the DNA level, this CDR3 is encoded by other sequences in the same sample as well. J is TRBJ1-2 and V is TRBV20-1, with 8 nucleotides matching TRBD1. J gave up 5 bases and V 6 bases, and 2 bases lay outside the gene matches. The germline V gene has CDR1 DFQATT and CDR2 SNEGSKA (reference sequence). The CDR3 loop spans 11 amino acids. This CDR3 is CSARTGYGYTF. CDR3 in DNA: TGCAGTGCCCGGACAGGGTATGGCTACACCTTC.

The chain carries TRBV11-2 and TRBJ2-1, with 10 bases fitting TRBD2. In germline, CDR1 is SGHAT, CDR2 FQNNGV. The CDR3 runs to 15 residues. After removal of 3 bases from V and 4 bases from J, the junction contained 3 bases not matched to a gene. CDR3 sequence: CASSFRTSGYNEQFF. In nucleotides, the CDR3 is TGTGCCAGCAGCTTTAGGACTAGCGGTTACAATGAGCAGTTCTTC.

The CDR3 nucleotides are TGTGCCAGTAGTATTAGTGCCTTCTACGAGCAGTACTTC. Protein product: CASSISAFYEQYF. V usage is TRBV19 and J usage is TRBJ2-7; D remains ambiguous. CDR1 LNHDA and CDR2 SQIVND come from the germline V gene (reference sequence). V lost 3 bases and J 3 bases, leaving 9 bases between the germline ends. The CDR3 sequence is 13 residues long.

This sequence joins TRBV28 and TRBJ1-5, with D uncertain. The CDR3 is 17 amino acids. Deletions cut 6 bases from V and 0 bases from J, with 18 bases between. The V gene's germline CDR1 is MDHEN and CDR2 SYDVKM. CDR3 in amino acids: CASSGNTAGYSNQPQHF. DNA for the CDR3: TGTGCCAGCAGCGGTAATACAGCGGGATATAGCAATCAGCCCCAGCATTTT.

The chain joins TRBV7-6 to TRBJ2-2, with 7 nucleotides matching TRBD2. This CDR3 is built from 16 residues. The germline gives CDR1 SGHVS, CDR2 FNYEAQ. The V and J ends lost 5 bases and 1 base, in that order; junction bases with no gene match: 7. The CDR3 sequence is CASSTPGLVNTGELFF. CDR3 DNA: TGTGCCAGCAGCACCCCTGGACTAGTGAACACCGGGGAGCTGTTTTTT. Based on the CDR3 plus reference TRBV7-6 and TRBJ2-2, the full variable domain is GAGVSQSPRYKVTKRGQDVALRCDPISGHVSLYWYRQALGQGPEFLTYFNYEAQQDKSGLPNDRFSAERPEGSISTLTIQRTEQRDSAMYRCASSTPGLVNTGELFFGEGSRLTVL.

DNA of the CDR3: TGTGCCAGCTCACCAGGCATCTATGGCTACACCTTC. It is translated as CASSPGIYGYTF. J is TRBJ1-2 and V is TRBV18; D is undetermined. Germline V CDR1 and CDR2: KGHSH, LQKENI. The CDR3 has 12 amino acids. V was pared by 2 bases and J by 4 bases, with 5 bases between.

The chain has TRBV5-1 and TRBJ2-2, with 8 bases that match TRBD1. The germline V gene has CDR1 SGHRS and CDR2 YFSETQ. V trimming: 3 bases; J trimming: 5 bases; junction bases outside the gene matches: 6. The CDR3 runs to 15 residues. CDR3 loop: CASSSGQGRTGELFF. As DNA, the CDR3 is TGCGCCAGCAGCTCCGGACAGGGACGGACCGGGGAGCTGTTTTTT.

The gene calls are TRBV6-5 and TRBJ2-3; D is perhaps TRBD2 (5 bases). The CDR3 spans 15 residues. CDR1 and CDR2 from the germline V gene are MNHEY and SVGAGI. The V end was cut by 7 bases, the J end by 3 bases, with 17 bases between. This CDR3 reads CASIRVRPGTDTQYF. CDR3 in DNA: TGTGCCAGCATCCGGGTACGTCCGGGAACAGATACGCAGTATTTT.

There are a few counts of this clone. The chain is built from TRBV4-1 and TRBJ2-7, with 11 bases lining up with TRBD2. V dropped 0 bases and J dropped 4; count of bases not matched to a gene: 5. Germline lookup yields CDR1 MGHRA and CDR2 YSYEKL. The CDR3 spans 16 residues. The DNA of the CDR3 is TGCGCCAGCAGCCAAGAGGGACTAGCGGTTAATTACGAGCAGTACTTC. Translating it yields CASSQEGLAVNYEQYF.

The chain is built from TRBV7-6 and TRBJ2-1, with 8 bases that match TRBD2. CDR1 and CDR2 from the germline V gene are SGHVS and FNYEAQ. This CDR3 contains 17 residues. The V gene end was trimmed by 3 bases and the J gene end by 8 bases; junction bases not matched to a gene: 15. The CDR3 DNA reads TGTGCCAGCAGCTTGGGGGTACCGGGACTAGTTTTATATGAGCAGTTCTTC. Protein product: CASSLGVPGLVLYEQFF.

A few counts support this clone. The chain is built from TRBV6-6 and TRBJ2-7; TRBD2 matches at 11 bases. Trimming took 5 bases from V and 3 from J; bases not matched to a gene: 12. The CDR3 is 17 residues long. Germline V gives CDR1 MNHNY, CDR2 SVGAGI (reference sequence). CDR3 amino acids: CASSLSTSGGPVYEQYF. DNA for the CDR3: TGTGCCAGCAGTCTTAGTACTAGCGGGGGCCCTGTCTACGAGCAGTACTTC.

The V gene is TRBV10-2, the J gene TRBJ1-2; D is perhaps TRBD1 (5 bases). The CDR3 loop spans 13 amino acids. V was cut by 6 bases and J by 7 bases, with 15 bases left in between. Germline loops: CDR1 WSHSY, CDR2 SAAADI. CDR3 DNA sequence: TGCGCCAGCAGGGAAATCAGGGATTCTGGCTACACCTTC. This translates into CASREIRDSGYTF.

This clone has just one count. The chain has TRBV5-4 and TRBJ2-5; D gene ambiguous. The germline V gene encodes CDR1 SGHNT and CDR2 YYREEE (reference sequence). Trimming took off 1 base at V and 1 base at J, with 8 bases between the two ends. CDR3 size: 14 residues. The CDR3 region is CASSLFTTQETQYF. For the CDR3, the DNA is TGTGCCAGCAGCTTGTTCACTACCCAAGAGACCCAGTACTTC.

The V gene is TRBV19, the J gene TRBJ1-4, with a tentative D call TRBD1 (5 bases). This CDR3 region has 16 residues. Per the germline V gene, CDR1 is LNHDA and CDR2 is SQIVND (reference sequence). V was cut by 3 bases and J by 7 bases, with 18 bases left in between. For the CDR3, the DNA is TGTGCCAGTAGTATGCTCCCCGGCAGGGCGGTTGAAAAACTGTTTTTT. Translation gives CASSMLPGRAVEKLFF.

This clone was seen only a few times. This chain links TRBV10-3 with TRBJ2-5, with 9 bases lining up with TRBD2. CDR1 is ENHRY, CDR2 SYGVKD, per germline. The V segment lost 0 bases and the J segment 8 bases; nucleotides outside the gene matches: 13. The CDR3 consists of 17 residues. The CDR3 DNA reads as TGTGCCATCAGTGAGTCTCTAGCGGGGTCCCCCTCCGGAACCCAGTACTTC. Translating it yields CAISESLAGSPSGTQYF.

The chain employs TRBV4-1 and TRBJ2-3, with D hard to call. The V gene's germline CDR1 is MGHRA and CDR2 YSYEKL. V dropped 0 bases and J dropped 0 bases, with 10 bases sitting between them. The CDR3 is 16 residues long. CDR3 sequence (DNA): TGCGCCAGCAGCCAAGAGATCGCGGCTAGCACAGATACGCAGTATTTT. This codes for CASSQEIAASTDTQYF.

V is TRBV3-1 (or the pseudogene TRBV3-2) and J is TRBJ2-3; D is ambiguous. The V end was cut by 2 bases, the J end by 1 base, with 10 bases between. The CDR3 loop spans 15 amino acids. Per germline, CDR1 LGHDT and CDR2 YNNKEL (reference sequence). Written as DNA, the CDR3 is TGTGCCAGCAGCCAAAGCCCCTCGGGCACAGATACGCAGTATTTT. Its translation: CASSQSPSGTDTQYF.

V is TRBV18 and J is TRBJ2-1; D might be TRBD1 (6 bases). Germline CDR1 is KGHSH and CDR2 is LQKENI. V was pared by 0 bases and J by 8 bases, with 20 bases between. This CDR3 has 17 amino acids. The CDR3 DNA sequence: TGTGCCAGCTCACCACCGGTTTATCGTGGGGGCGGAGATGAGCAGTTCTTC. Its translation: CASSPPVYRGGGDEQFF. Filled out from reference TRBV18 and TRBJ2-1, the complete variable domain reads NAGVMQNPRHLVRRRGQEARLRCSPMKGHSHVYWYRQLPEEGLKFMVYLQKENIIDESGMPKERFSAEFPKEGPSILRIQQVVRGDSAAYFCASSPPVYRGGGDEQFFGPGTRLTVL.

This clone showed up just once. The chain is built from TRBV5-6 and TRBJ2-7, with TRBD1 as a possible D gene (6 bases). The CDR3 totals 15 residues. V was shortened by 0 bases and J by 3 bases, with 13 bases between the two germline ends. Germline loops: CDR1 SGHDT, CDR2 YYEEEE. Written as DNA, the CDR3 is TGTGCCAGCAGCTTGGGGCAGGGGAATCTCTACGAGCAGTACTTC. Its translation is CASSLGQGNLYEQYF. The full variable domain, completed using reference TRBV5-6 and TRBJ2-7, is DAGVTQSPTHLIKTRGQQVTLRCSPKSGHDTVSWYQQALGQGPQFIFQYYEEEERQRGNFPDRFSGHQFPNYSSELNVNALLLGDSALYLCASSLGQGNLYEQYFGPGTRLTVT.

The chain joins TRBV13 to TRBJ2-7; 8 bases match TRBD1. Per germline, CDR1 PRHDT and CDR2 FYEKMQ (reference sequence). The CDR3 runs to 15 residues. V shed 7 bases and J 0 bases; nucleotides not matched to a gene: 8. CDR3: CASTSKGQASYEQYF. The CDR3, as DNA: TGTGCCAGCACCTCGAAGGGACAGGCCTCCTACGAGCAGTACTTC. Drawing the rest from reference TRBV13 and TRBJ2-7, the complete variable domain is AAGVIQSPRHLIKEKRETATLKCYPIPRHDTVYWYQQGPGQDPQFLISFYEKMQSDKGSIPDRFSAQQFSDYHSELNMSSLELGDSALYFCASTSKGQASYEQYFGPGTRLTVT.

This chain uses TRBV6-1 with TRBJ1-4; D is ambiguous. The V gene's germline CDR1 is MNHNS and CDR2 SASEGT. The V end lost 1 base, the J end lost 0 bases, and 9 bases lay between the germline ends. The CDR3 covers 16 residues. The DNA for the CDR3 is TGTGCCAGCAGTGAAGTTGGGAGCACAACTAATGAAAAACTGTTTTTT. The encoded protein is CASSEVGSTTNEKLFF.

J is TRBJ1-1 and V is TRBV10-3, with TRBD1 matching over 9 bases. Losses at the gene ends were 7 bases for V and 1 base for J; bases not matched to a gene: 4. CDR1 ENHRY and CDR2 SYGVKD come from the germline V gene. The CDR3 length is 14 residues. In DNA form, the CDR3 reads TGTGCCATCAAAGCGACAGGGGGGAACACTGAAGCTTTCTTT. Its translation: CAIKATGGNTEAFF.

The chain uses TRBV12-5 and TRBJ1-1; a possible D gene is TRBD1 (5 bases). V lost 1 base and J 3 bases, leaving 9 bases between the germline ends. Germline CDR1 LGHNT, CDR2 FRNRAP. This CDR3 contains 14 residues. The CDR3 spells CASGLEGLYTEAFF. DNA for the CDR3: TGTGCTAGTGGTTTGGAGGGGCTCTACACTGAAGCTTTCTTT.

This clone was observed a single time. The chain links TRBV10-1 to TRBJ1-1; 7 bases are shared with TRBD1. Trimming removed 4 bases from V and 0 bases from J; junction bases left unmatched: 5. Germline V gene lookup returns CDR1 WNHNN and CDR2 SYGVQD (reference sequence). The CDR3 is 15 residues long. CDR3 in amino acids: CASSAQGGMNTEAFF. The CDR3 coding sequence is TGCGCCAGCAGTGCGCAGGGGGGCATGAACACTGAAGCTTTCTTT.

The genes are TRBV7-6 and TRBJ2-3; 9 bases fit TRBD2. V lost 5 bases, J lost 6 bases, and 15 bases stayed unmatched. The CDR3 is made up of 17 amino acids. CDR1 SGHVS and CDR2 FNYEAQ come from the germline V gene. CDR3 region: CASSLPSGEGSWDTQYF. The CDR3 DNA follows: TGTGCCAGCAGCCTGCCTAGCGGGGAGGGGTCCTGGGATACGCAGTATTTT.